Below, 13 T cell receptor beta chains from the same sample are listed, as sequenced in a study of spatial heterogeneity in lung cancer. Time point given: sample taken at primary tumor resection. Whole RNA obtained from tumor, nontumor lung or frozen PBMC underwent sequencing without sorting. TCRdb analysed the 5' RACE reads with MiXCR anew, one entry per CDR3 protein. The sample comprises about 10,000 distinct CDR3 sequences, over 3% of which are singletons, and roughly 52% rests with the top ten. The material was PBMCs, obtained at surgery. The receptors shown here come from a female donor with early-stage non-small cell lung cancer.

This clonotype was seen repeatedly, ten times or more. This beta chain is an off-target read within a library intended for alpha chains, so its frequency means little. The rearrangement joins TRBV7-2 to TRBJ1-3, with unresolved D. Between the trimmed V and J ends, which lost 1 base and 2 bases, there was a span of 3 bases. CDR1 is SGHTA and CDR2 is FQGNSA in the germline V gene. This CDR3 region has 13 residues. The CDR3 loop reads CASSLGAGNTIYF. Here the CDR3 DNA reads TGTGCCAGCAGCTTAGGGGCTGGAAACACCATATATTTT. The whole variable domain, remainder taken from reference TRBV7-2 and TRBJ1-3, is GAGVSQSPSNKVTEKGKDVELRCDPISGHTALYWYRQSLGQGLEFLIYFQGNSAPDKSGLPSDRFSAERTGGSVSTLTIQRTQQEDSAVYLCASSLGAGNTIYFGEGSWLTVV.

This clonotype was recorded many times. A library prepared for alpha chains yielded this beta chain as an off-target read; its size is of little meaning. The chain links TRBV2 to TRBJ2-1; 10 bases align to TRBD2. Trimming at V came to 6 bases and at J to 2 bases, leaving 1 base not matched to a gene. There are 14 residues in the CDR3. CDR1 and CDR2 from the germline V gene are SNHLY and FYNNEI. The CDR3 reads CASRSGGAYNEQFF. Here the CDR3 DNA reads TGTGCCAGCAGGAGCGGGGGGGCCTACAATGAGCAGTTCTTC.

This clonotype was counted at least ten times. This beta chain slipped into a library made for alpha chains as a stray read, so its size is not meaningful. The CDR3 here is CASSLASTSGRHEQFF. The CDR3 nucleotides are TGTGCCAGCAGCTTAGCTTCGACTAGCGGGAGACATGAGCAGTTCTTC. The chain joins TRBV7-6 to TRBJ2-1, with 12 bases lining up with TRBD2. CDR1 and CDR2 (germline): SGHVS, FNYEAQ. The V segment lost 0 bases and the J segment 8 bases; nucleotides outside the gene matches: 5. The CDR3 is 16 residues long.

Regarding this clonotype: This beta chain is off target for a library built for alpha chains, so its abundance means little. CDR3 nucleotides: TGTGCCATCAGTGAGTCAACGGACTGTGTCACCTTC. Translation gives CAISESTDCVTF. The chain is built from TRBV10-3 and TRBJ1-2, with D hard to call. Trimming shortened V by 0 bases and J by 13 bases, and 12 bases separated the two germline ends. Per germline, CDR1 ENHRY and CDR2 SYGVKD. The CDR3 runs 12 residues.

This clonotype showed up many times. For a library built for alpha chains, this beta chain is a stray read; little rests on its size. The rearrangement uses TRBV20-1 and TRBJ2-7; maybe TRBD2 (6 bases). The CDR3 is 13 residues long. V lost 0 bases and J 7 bases, leaving 13 bases between the germline ends. Germline V gene lookup returns CDR1 DFQATT and CDR2 SNEGSKA (reference sequence). The CDR3 DNA follows: TGCAGTGCTAGAGATGCGCTAGCGAGGGAGCAGTACTTC. It yields the protein CSARDALAREQYF.

Of note for this clonotype: A library made for alpha chains picked up this beta chain off target, so its size means little. V gene TRBV7-9 combines with J gene TRBJ2-5, with TRBD2 matching over 7 bases. This CDR3 comprises 15 residues. Germline V gives CDR1 SEHNR, CDR2 FQNEAQ (reference sequence). Germline trimming cut 4 bases from V and 3 bases from J; bases unmatched to any gene: 8. CDR3: CASSSYGEGEETQYF. The CDR3 coding sequence is TGTGCCAGCAGCTCCTACGGGGAGGGCGAAGAGACCCAGTACTTC.

This clonotype was detected many times. This beta chain appears as a stray read in a library generated for alpha chains; its size is not informative. The chain couples TRBV9 to TRBJ1-6, with D maybe TRBD1 (6 bases). Trimming took 3 bases from V and 7 from J, leaving 8 bases between them. The CDR3 is made up of 13 amino acids. The germline V gene encodes CDR1 SGDLS and CDR2 YYNGEE. The CDR3 coding sequence is TGTGCCAGCAGCGAGGGGGGCAATTCACCCCTCCACTTT. Its protein is CASSEGGNSPLHF.

Ten or more counts support this clonotype. This beta chain is off target for a library built for alpha chains, so its abundance means little. V gene TRBV7-2 combines with J gene TRBJ2-7; 9 nucleotides line up with TRBD1. CDR1 is SGHTA and CDR2 is FQGNSA in the germline V gene. This CDR3 is built from 17 residues. With V trimmed by 1 base and J by 2 bases, 9 bases remained unmatched. The CDR3 loop is CASSLDGDGTGPYEQYF. The CDR3 DNA sequence: TGTGCCAGCAGCTTAGATGGGGATGGGACAGGGCCCTACGAGCAGTACTTC.

This clonotype has ten or more counts. This beta chain turned up in a library designed for alpha chains; as an off-target read, its abundance says little. The chain recombines TRBV12-3 or TRBV12-4 with TRBJ2-7, with 9 bases that match TRBD1. The CDR3 sequence is 15 residues long. V trimming: 3 bases; J trimming: 4 bases; junction bases outside the gene matches: 7. The DNA for the CDR3 is TGTGCCAGCAGTTTCCCGGGACAGGGCAAGTACGAGCAGTACTTC. Translated: CASSFPGQGKYEQYF.

This clonotype was detected only a few times. This beta chain appears as a stray read in a library generated for alpha chains; its size is not informative. This chain links TRBV9 with TRBJ1-1; 8 bases match TRBD1. Germline assignment: CDR1 SGDLS and CDR2 YYNGEE. This CDR3 region has 14 residues. V lost 3 bases, J lost 3 bases, and 4 bases stayed unmatched. CDR3 loop: CASSAIQGDTEAFF. The CDR3 bases are TGTGCCAGCAGCGCGATACAGGGGGACACTGAAGCTTTCTTT.

Notes on this clonotype: This beta chain slipped into a library made for alpha chains as a stray read, so its size is not meaningful. V is TRBV11-2 and J is TRBJ2-7, with TRBD2 as a possible D gene (6 bases). Trimming took off 6 bases at V and 2 bases at J, with 14 bases between the two ends. This CDR3 comprises 14 residues. The V gene's germline CDR1 is SGHAT and CDR2 FQNNGV. CDR3 region: CASSSGTGTYEQYF. Here the CDR3 DNA reads TGTGCCAGCAGTTCCGGGACTGGTACCTACGAGCAGTACTTC.

Many counts were recorded for this clonotype. This beta chain represents an off-target read in a library built for alpha chains; its size is of limited meaning. The V gene is TRBV4-3, the J gene TRBJ2-7; 7 bases line up with TRBD2. This CDR3 comprises 15 residues. The germline V gene has CDR1 LGHNA and CDR2 YSLEER. V was pared by 2 bases and J by 4 bases, with 8 bases of the junction left unmatched. CDR3 region: CASSQLERGGYEQYF. The CDR3, as DNA: TGCGCCAGCAGCCAATTAGAGCGGGGAGGGTACGAGCAGTACTTC.

This clonotype was seen repeatedly, ten times or more. The library was built for alpha chains, so this beta chain is an off-target read and its size means little. The chain is built from TRBV20-1 and TRBJ1-1, with 8 bases identical to TRBD1. CDR1 DFQATT and CDR2 SNEGSKA come from the germline V gene (reference sequence). The CDR3 consists of 14 residues. The ends lost 6 bases at V and 6 bases at J; junction bases unmatched: 12. CDR3 in DNA: TGCAGTGCCCAGGGAGAACAGGGGGGGGCTGAAGCTTTCTTT. This codes for CSAQGEQGGAEAFF.